This passage covers 22 T cell receptor beta chains from one sample sequenced in a study of a mutant IDH1 vaccine in newly diagnosed glioma. The data were produced by immunoSEQ multiplex PCR, yet TCRdb's version contains in-frame clones alone and is incomplete. The sample includes tens of thousands of clones, approximately 80% seen only once; the top ten take around 4.9%. These TCRs are of unknown antigen specificity. The time point denotes: week 47, end of study. The study gave 300 ug of mutant IDH1 20-mer peptide per vaccine dose, with topical imiquimod. This sample comprised PBMCs, obtained from a glioma patient whose treatment included an IDH1 peptide vaccine. Source of these receptors: a woman in her thirties or forties with glioma. Some clones in this sample may be carry-over from other donors' samples.

The J gene is TRBJ1-1, the V gene TRBV30; D call uncertain. The CDR3 is 14 amino acids. V lost 0 bases and J 4 bases, leaving 12 bases between the germline ends. The germline gives CDR1 GTSNPN, CDR2 SVGIG (reference sequence). CDR3 DNA sequence: TGTGCCTGGAGTGTATTTGCCGGAGGCACTGAAGCTTTCTTT. This codes for CAWSVFAGGTEAFF.

The chain employs TRBV4-1 and TRBJ1-2, with D unclear. V gave up 0 bases and J gave up 2 bases, with 10 bases separating them. There are 15 residues in the CDR3. Germline V lookup: CDR1 MGHRA, CDR2 YSYEKL. CDR3 residues: CASSQEGSLNYGYTF. CDR3 DNA: TGCGCCAGCAGCCAAGAGGGGAGTCTAAACTATGGCTACACCTTC.

The table lists this clone with a count of one. The chain links TRBV10-2 to TRBJ1-2; D is ambiguous. The CDR3 is 14 amino acids. CDR1 and CDR2 from the germline V gene are WSHSY and SAAADI. V was shortened by 0 bases and J by 8 bases, with 13 bases between the two germline ends. The CDR3 sequence: CASSESAVTGGYTF. The DNA for the CDR3 is TGCGCCAGCAGTGAGTCGGCGGTTACGGGAGGCTACACCTTC.

The chain uses TRBV5-1 and TRBJ2-6, with D perhaps matching TRBD1 (6 bases). This CDR3 has 15 amino acids. Germline V gene data show CDR1 as SGHRS and CDR2 as YFSETQ. The ends were cut back, 4 bases at V and 5 bases at J, with 13 bases in the middle. The CDR3 bases are TGCGCCAGCAGCGTACAGGGAAGGTGGGCCAACGTCCTGACTTTC. It is translated as CASSVQGRWANVLTF.

This clone occurred a few times. The J gene is TRBJ2-2, the V gene TRBV13, with 13 nucleotides matching TRBD2. The CDR3 sequence is 20 residues long. Germline V gene data show CDR1 as PRHDT and CDR2 as FYEKMQ (reference sequence). V trimming: 5 bases; J trimming: 4 bases; junction bases outside the gene matches: 16. In DNA form, the CDR3 reads TGTGCCAGCAGCCGCTACCGGAGGACTAGCGGGAGAGGGGTCACCGGGGAGCTGTTTTTT. Protein product: CASSRYRRTSGRGVTGELFF.

J is TRBJ1-1 and V is TRBV19; perhaps TRBD1 as D (6 bases). CDR3 length: 14 amino acids. The germline V gene encodes CDR1 LNHDA and CDR2 SQIVND (reference sequence). V was trimmed by 5 bases and J by 1 base, leaving 11 bases between them. The CDR3 sequence: CASSLQGGNTEAFF. CDR3 bases: TGTGCCAGTAGTTTACAGGGAGGGAACACTGAAGCTTTCTTT.

This clone was counted a few times. The chain recombines TRBV11-2 with TRBJ2-1, with D possibly TRBD2 on 7 matching bases. Germline CDR1 is SGHAT and CDR2 is FQNNGV. V shed 1 base and J shed 4 bases, with 11 bases lying between them. The CDR3 length is 15 residues. CDR3 coding DNA: TGTGCCAGCAGCTTAGTCGGGGGGCCTTACAATGAGCAGTTCTTC. It is translated as CASSLVGGPYNEQFF.

The chain combines TRBV30 with TRBJ1-2; D is uncertain. The germline gives CDR1 GTSNPN, CDR2 SVGIG (reference sequence). Trimming took off 4 bases at V and 7 bases at J, with 16 bases between the two ends. The CDR3 is 13 amino acids. DNA of the CDR3: TGTGCCTGGAATGTGGGCACCCCAGGTGGCTACACCTTC. Its translation is CAWNVGTPGGYTF.

This clone was seen once. CDR3 sequence: CASSRPGAGGYTF. For the CDR3, the DNA is TGTGCCAGCAGTCGACCCGGGGCAGGAGGCTACACCTTC. The chain links TRBV27 to TRBJ1-2, with D possibly matching TRBD1 (5 bases). CDR3 size: 13 residues. Per germline, CDR1 MNHEY and CDR2 SMNVEV (reference sequence). With 5 bases removed from V and 8 bases from J, the gap between germline ends came to 15 bases.

The V gene is TRBV5-8, the J gene TRBJ1-1; the D gene is possibly TRBD1 (5 bases). CDR1 is SGHTS and CDR2 is YDEGEE in the germline V gene. V shed 1 base and J shed 1 base, with 11 bases lying between them. There are 15 residues in the CDR3. The CDR3 sequence is CASSLLGDGNTEAFF. The CDR3 bases are TGTGCCAGCAGCTTGCTCGGGGACGGGAACACTGAAGCTTTCTTT. Together with reference TRBV5-8 and TRBJ1-1, the CDR3 gives the full variable domain: EAGVTQSPTHLIKTRGQQATLRCSPISGHTSVYWYQQALGLGLQFLLWYDEGEERNRGNFPPRFSGRQFPNYSSELNVNALELEDSALYLCASSLLGDGNTEAFFGQGTRLTVV.

The chain couples TRBV6-6 to TRBJ2-3, with D unresolved. V was pared by 2 bases and J by 4 bases, with 4 bases between. CDR3 length equals 12 residues. Germline-derived CDR1 and CDR2 are MNHNY and SVGAGI (reference sequence). CDR3 DNA sequence: TGTGCCAGCAGTTACAATTCAGATACGCAGTATTTT. Its translation: CASSYNSDTQYF.

The chain uses TRBV18 and TRBJ1-4; TRBD1 agrees at 8 bases. This CDR3 contains 18 residues. Germline V lookup: CDR1 KGHSH, CDR2 LQKENI. V lost 1 base and J lost 10; bases outside the gene matches: 17. The chain's CDR3 is CASSPLRGQAAGIGKLFF. The CDR3 DNA reads TGTGCCAGCTCACCACTAAGGGGACAGGCCGCGGGAATAGGAAAACTGTTTTTT.

This chain joins TRBV5-6 and TRBJ1-4; no definite D call. V was clipped by 1 base and J by 0 bases, with 4 bases between them. The CDR3 runs to 14 residues. In germline, CDR1 is SGHDT, CDR2 YYEEEE. CDR3 sequence reads: CASSLLATNEKLFF. The CDR3 DNA is TGTGCCAGCAGCTTGCTTGCAACTAATGAAAAACTGTTTTTT.

The chain has TRBV5-1 and TRBJ2-7; 8 bases are shared with TRBD1. Germline V lookup: CDR1 SGHRS, CDR2 YFSETQ. The CDR3 totals 16 residues. The V segment lost 4 bases and the J segment 0 bases; nucleotides outside the gene matches: 9. CDR3 amino acids: CASSGTGGLISYEQYF. The CDR3 DNA reads TGCGCCAGCAGCGGAACAGGGGGGCTGATCTCCTACGAGCAGTACTTC.

This sequence joins TRBV7-8 and TRBJ1-1; D is ambiguous. The CDR3 is made up of 14 amino acids. Looked up from germline, CDR1 is SGHVS and CDR2 is FQNEAQ. V was shortened by 6 bases and J by 3 bases, with 14 bases between the two germline ends. CDR3 bases: TGTGCCAGCAGACTAACTACATCGGACACTGAAGCTTTCTTT. Residues: CASRLTTSDTEAFF.

This chain joins TRBV27 and TRBJ1-5; 8 bases are a match to TRBD1. This CDR3 comprises 17 residues. Germline CDR1 reads MNHEY; CDR2 reads SMNVEV (reference sequence). The V gene end was trimmed by 3 bases and the J gene end by 1 base; junction bases not matched to a gene: 8. The CDR3, as DNA: TGTGCCAGCAGTTTCGGACAGGGAATAGGAAGCAATCAGCCCCAGCATTTT. It specifies CASSFGQGIGSNQPQHF.

This chain uses TRBV7-9 with TRBJ2-2; 9 bases are a match to TRBD1. V lost 5 bases to trimming and J lost 3 bases; unmatched junction nucleotides: 7. The length of the CDR3 is 16 residues. The germline V gene has CDR1 SEHNR and CDR2 FQNEAQ (reference sequence). The DNA of the CDR3 is TGTGCCAGCAGCCCGGACAGGGGAGGCGACACCGGGGAGCTGTTTTTT. Amino acid sequence: CASSPDRGGDTGELFF. The whole variable domain, remainder taken from reference TRBV7-9 and TRBJ2-2, is DTGVSQNPRHKITKRGQNVTFRCDPISEHNRLYWYRQTLGQGPEFLTYFQNEAQLEKSRLLSDRFSAERPKGSFSTLEIQRTEQGDSAMYLCASSPDRGGDTGELFFGEGSRLTVL.

This clone has a handful of counts. The gene calls are TRBV5-1 and TRBJ1-1; D perhaps matches TRBD1 (6 bases). Germline V CDR1 and CDR2: SGHRS, YFSETQ. The V end lost 4 bases, the J end lost 1 base, and 8 bases lay between the germline ends. There are 13 residues in the CDR3. CDR3 amino acids: CASSIQGNTEAFF. The CDR3 nucleotides read TGCGCCAGCAGCATACAGGGGAACACTGAAGCTTTCTTT.

The genes are TRBV6-5 and TRBJ2-1; D is unresolved. The germline CDR1 and CDR2 sequences are MNHEY and SVGAGI. Deletions cut 9 bases from V and 3 bases from J, with 6 bases between. The CDR3 totals 11 residues. CDR3: CASRNYNEQFF. CDR3 in DNA: TGTGCCAGTAGAAACTACAATGAGCAGTTCTTC.

The V call is TRBV9, the J call TRBJ2-2, with TRBD1 matching over 8 bases. V shed 1 base, J shed 2 bases, and the junction held 4 bases outside the gene matches. This CDR3 contains 16 residues. Germline V gene sequence: CDR1 SGDLS, CDR2 YYNGEE. CDR3 amino acids: CASSVFGTGNTGELFF. CDR3 DNA: TGTGCCAGCAGCGTATTCGGGACAGGAAACACCGGGGAGCTGTTTTTT.

The chain uses TRBV6-1 and TRBJ2-7; TRBD1 matches 11 bases. The germline V gene has CDR1 MNHNS and CDR2 SASEGT. The CDR3 loop spans 14 amino acids. V trimming: 7 bases; J trimming: 1 base; junction bases outside the gene matches: 3. The chain's CDR3 is CASTRDRGSYEQYF. For the CDR3, the DNA is TGTGCCAGCACCCGGGACAGGGGGTCCTACGAGCAGTACTTC.

The CDR3, as DNA: TGTGCCAGCAGCTTAGCCCTGGGGGTGGGCACCGGGGAGCTGTTTTTT. Amino acids: CASSLALGVGTGELFF. The J gene is TRBJ2-2, the V gene TRBV5-4; D is tentatively TRBD1 or TRBD2 (5 bases each). V shed 2 bases and J shed 4 bases, with 15 bases lying between them. Germline V gene data show CDR1 as SGHNT and CDR2 as YYREEE (reference sequence). The CDR3 runs 16 residues.